This is a list of T cell receptor beta chains from one sample in a study of cytomegalovirus exposure and HLA in healthy donors. The protocol was immunoSEQ multiplex PCR, while the TCRdb copy is restricted to in-frame clones and leaves out a portion. The profile shows around 160,000 clones, more than 65% of them singletons. The specimen was PBMCs. The receptor set was obtained from a man between 18 and 35 years old in good health and CMV-seropositive. Both conserved end residues are part of each CDR3. The D gene is left open where the match is weak. Clone size, where shown, is once, few, many, or a class for clones that have expanded.

len,abundance,j_gene,d_gene,v_gene,CDR3nt,CDR3aa
11,.,TRBJ2-7,.,TRBV30,TGTGCCTGGAGTGTACAATACGAGCAGTACTTC,CAWSVQYEQYF
13,few,TRBJ1-1,TRBD1,TRBV5-6,TGTGCCAGCAGCTCAAGCAGGGGGACTGAAGCTTTCTTT,CASSSSRGTEAFF
15,.,TRBJ2-3,.,TRBV9,TGTGCCAGCAGCGTAGAGGGCTCAGGGCGAAATACGCAGTATTTT,CASSVEGSGRNTQYF
15,.,TRBJ1-5,.,TRBV4-1,TGCGCCAGCAGCCGGGGGCAAGGCGCAAGTCAGCCCCAGCATTTT,CASSRGQGASQPQHF
13,.,TRBJ1-2,TRBD1,TRBV9,TGTGCCAGCAGCCTACAGGGGGGGTACGGCTACACCTTC,CASSLQGGYGYTF
16,once,TRBJ1-3,.,TRBV18,TGTGCCAGCTCACGAGGACAGACTAACTCTGGAAACACCATATATTTT,CASSRGQTNSGNTIYF
16,.,TRBJ1-2,.,TRBV7-8,TGTGCCAGCAGCCCGCAGGGAGGGGCAATCCCTAGGGGCTACACCTTC,CASSPQGGAIPRGYTF
14,once,TRBJ2-7,.,TRBV5-6,TGTGCCAGCAGCTTCGGTCGCCCTTCTTACGAGCAGTACTTC,CASSFGRPSYEQYF
16,.,TRBJ1-6,.,TRBV30,TGTGCCTGGAGTGTAAGAGCGGGGACACACTTTCTACCCCTCCACTTT,CAWSVRAGTHFLPLHF
14,.,TRBJ2-1,TRBD1,TRBV18,TGTGCCAGCTCACCAACGACAGGGTTAAATGAGCAGTTCTTC,CASSPTTGLNEQFF
13,.,TRBJ1-1,.,TRBV6-5,TGTGCCAGCAGTACGAACACCAACGCTGAAGCTTTCTTT,CASSTNTNAEAFF
15,.,TRBJ1-4,.,TRBV7-8,TGTGCCAGCAGCTCTCAGGGAAGGGCTAATGAAAAACTGTTTTTT,CASSSQGRANEKLFF
13,.,TRBJ1-5,.,TRBV7-7,TGTGCCAGCAGCTTAGCGGAGGGGCAGCCCCAGCATTTT,CASSLAEGQPQHF
14,.,TRBJ2-3,TRBD1,TRBV5-1,TGCGCCAGCAGCTCGACAGGGGGAGCAGATACGCAGTATTTT,CASSSTGGADTQYF
18,.,TRBJ2-5,TRBD1,TRBV27,TGTGCCAGCAGCCGGAAATATACCGGGACAGGGATTCGGGAGACCCAGTACTTC,CASSRKYTGTGIRETQYF
14,.,TRBJ2-1,.,TRBV7-6,TGTGCCAGCAGCTCCCAGGCCTCTGTACATGAGCAGTTCTTC,CASSSQASVHEQFF
16,once,TRBJ2-1,TRBD2,TRBV2,TGTGCCAGCAAGGGGTATAGCGGGCAAACCTACAATGAGCAGTTCTTC,CASKGYSGQTYNEQFF
15,.,TRBJ1-2,.,TRBV5-4,TGTGCCAGCAGCTCAACGGAGGGACGTGGCTATGGCTACACCTTC,CASSSTEGRGYGYTF
13,.,TRBJ1-2,.,TRBV27,TGTGCCAGCAGTCCAACAGGGTATTATGGCTACACCTTC,CASSPTGYYGYTF
15,.,TRBJ2-7,TRBD2,TRBV29-1,TGCAGCGTTGAAAAGGGAAGTAGCGGGTCATACGAGCAGTACTTC,CSVEKGSSGSYEQYF